The T cell receptor beta chain under discussion was sequenced for a study of cytotoxic CD8 clonotypes in ibrutinib-treated CLL. Per germline, CDR1 WSHSY and CDR2 SAAADI. This CDR3 region has 15 residues. V was trimmed by 2 bases and J by 7 bases, leaving 14 bases between them. With sequencing, the targeted depth ranged from 1 in 200,000 to 1 in 1 million T cells. Measured with immunoSEQ multiplex PCR; TCRdb has only the in-frame clones, and not every one. The repertoire holds 300,000 to 400,000 clones, with 67% as singletons. This clonotype originated in a human donor with chronic lymphocytic leukemia. The chain couples TRBV10-2 to TRBJ2-2; a weak D match, TRBD1 (5 bases). The sequenced sample was PBMCs, obtained after 36 months of ibrutinib treatment. The CDR3 loop reads CASSETGGTFGELFF. The CDR3 DNA sequence: TGCGCCAGCAGTGAGACAGGTGGAACCTTCGGGGAGCTGTTTTTT.